This TCR beta chain was identified during a study of blood T cell repertoires in COVID-19. For the study at large: COVID-19 samples collected from the United States, Italy and Spain covered acute and convalescent phases.

Authors' data handling: Reference gene primers were amplified, and this amplification served to estimate nucleated cell counts. The protocol was immunoSEQ multiplex PCR, while the TCRdb copy is restricted to in-frame clones and leaves out a portion. V and J calls and clone size are those listed in that table; D and trimming were worked out from the DNA. The sample contains about 31,000 clones, around 92% of which appear only once. The germline CDR1 and CDR2 sequences are WNHNN and SYGVQD (reference sequence). The CDR3 runs 17 residues. Germline trimming cut 3 bases from V and 5 bases from J; bases unmatched to any gene: 10.

The chain employs TRBV10-1 and TRBJ2-2; 9 nucleotides match TRBD1. The source of this sequence is a woman in her thirties or forties with active or convalescent COVID-19. The sample comprised peripheral blood. The CDR3 coding sequence is TGCGCCAGCAGTGATCCCGGACAGGGGTTAACTACCGGGGAGCTGTTTTTT. This translates into CASSDPGQGLTTGELFF.